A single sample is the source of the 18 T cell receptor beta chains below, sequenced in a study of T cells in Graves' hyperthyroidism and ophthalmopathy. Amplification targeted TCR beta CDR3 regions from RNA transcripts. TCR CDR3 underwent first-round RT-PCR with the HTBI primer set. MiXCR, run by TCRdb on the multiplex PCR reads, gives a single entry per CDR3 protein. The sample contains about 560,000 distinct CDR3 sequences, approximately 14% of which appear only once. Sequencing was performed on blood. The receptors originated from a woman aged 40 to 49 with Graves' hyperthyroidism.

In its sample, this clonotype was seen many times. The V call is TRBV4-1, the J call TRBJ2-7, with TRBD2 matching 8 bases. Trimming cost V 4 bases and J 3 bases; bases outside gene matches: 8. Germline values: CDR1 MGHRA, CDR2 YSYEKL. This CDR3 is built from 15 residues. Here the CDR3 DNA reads TGCGCCAGCAGCCCCCTGCGGGAGGTTCTCTACGAGCAGTACTTC. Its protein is CASSPLREVLYEQYF.

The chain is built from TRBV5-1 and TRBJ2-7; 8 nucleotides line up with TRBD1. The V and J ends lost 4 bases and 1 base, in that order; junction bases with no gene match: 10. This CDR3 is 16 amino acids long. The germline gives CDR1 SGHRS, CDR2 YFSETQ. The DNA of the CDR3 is TGCGCCAGCAGCCCGGCAGGGACAGGAGTTTCCTACGAGCAGTACTTC. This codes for CASSPAGTGVSYEQYF.

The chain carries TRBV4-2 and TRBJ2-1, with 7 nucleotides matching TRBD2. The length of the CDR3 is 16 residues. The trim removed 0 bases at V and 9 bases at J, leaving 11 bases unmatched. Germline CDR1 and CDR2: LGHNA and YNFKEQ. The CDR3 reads CASSQDMGGEKSEQFF. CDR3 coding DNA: TGTGCCAGCAGCCAAGATATGGGGGGGGAGAAGAGTGAGCAGTTCTTC.

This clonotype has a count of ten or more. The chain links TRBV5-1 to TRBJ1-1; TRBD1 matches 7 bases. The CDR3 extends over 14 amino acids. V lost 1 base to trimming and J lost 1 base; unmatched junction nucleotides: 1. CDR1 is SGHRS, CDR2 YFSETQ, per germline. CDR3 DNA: TGCGCCAGCAGCTTGACAGGGGCGAACACTGAAGCTTTCTTT. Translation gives CASSLTGANTEAFF.

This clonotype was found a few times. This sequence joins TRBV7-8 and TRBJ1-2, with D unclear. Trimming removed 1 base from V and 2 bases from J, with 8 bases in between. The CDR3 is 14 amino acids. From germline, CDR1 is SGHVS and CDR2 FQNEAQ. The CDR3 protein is CASSLGPFNYGYTF. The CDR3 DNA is TGTGCCAGCAGCTTAGGTCCCTTCAACTATGGCTACACCTTC.

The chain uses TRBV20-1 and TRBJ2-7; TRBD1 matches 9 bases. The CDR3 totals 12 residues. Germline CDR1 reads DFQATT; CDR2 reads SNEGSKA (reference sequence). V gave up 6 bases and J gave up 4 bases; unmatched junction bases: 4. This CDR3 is CSAGQGIYEQYF. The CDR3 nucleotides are TGCAGTGCGGGACAGGGCATTTACGAGCAGTACTTC.

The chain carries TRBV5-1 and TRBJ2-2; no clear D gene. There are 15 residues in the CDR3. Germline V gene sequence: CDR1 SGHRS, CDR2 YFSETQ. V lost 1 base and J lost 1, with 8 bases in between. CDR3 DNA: TGCGCCAGCAGCTTGCGTGCAGGGAACACCGGGGAGCTGTTTTTT. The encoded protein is CASSLRAGNTGELFF.

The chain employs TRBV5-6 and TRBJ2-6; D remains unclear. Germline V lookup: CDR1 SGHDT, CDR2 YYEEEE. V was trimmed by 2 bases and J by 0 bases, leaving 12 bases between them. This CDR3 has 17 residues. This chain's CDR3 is CASSFQRLSSGANVLTF. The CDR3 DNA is TGTGCCAGCAGCTTTCAGAGGTTGAGCTCTGGGGCCAACGTCCTGACTTTC.

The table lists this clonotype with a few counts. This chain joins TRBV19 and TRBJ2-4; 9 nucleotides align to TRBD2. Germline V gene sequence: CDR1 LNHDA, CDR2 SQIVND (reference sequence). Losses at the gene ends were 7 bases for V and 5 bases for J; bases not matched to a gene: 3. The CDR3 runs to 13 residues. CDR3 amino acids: CASTPSGENIQYF. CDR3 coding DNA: TGTGCCAGTACCCCTAGCGGGGAAAACATTCAGTACTTC.

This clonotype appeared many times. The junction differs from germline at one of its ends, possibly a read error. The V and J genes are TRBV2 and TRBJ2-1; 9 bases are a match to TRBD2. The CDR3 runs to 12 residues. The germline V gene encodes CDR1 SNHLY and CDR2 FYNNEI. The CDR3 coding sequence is TGCGCCAGCAGTGCCCTAGCGGGGGAGCAGTTCTTC. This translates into CASSALAGEQFF.

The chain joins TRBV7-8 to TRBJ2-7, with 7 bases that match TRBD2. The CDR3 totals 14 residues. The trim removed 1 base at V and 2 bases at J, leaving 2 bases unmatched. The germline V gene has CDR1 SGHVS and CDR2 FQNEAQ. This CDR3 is CASSLVGTTYEQYF. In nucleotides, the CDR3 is TGTGCCAGCAGCTTAGTGGGGACTACCTACGAGCAGTACTTC.

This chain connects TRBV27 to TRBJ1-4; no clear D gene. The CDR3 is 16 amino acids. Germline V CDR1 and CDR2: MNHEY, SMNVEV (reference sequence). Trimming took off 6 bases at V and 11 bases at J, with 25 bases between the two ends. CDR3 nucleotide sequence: TGTGCCAGCAGAGCCTATACCCGGGCCGTAGCGGAGAAACTGTTTTTT. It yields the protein CASRAYTRAVAEKLFF.

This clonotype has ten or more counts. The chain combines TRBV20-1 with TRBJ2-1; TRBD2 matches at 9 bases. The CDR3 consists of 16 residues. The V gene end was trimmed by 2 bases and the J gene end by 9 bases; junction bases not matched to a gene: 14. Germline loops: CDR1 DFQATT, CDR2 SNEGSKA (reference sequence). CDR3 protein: CSARNPASGNLAEQFF. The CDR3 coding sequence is TGCAGTGCTAGAAACCCAGCTAGCGGGAACCTAGCTGAGCAGTTCTTC.

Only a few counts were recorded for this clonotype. The CDR3 DNA reads TGCGCCAGCATGGGACTAGCGGGTAATGAGCAGTTCTTC. Translated: CASMGLAGNEQFF. The chain employs TRBV10-2 and TRBJ2-1; 12 bases line up with TRBD2. The CDR3 is 13 amino acids. Trimming at V came to 7 bases and at J to 7 bases, leaving 2 bases not matched to a gene. In germline, CDR1 is WSHSY, CDR2 SAAADI.

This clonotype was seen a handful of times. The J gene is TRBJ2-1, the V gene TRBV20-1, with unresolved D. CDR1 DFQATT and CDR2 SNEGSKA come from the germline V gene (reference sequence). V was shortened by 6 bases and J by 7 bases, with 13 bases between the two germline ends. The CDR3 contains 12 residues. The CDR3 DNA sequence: TGCAGTGCGTCGGTGCTGGGGAATGAGCAGTTCTTC. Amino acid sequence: CSASVLGNEQFF.

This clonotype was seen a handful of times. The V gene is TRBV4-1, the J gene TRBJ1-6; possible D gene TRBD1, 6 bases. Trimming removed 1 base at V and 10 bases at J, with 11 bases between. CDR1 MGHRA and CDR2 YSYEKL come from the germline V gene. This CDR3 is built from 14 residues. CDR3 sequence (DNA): TGCGCCAGCAGCCAAGTCAGGGGCGAATCACCCCTCCACTTT. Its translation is CASSQVRGESPLHF.

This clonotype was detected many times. The CDR3, as DNA: TGTGCCAGCAGCACAGGGAATTTGAACACTGAAGCTTTCTTT. It yields the protein CASSTGNLNTEAFF. The rearrangement joins TRBV12-3 or TRBV12-4 to TRBJ1-1; D is perhaps TRBD1 (6 bases). Trimming removed 6 bases at V and 0 bases at J, with 11 bases between. The length of the CDR3 is 14 residues.

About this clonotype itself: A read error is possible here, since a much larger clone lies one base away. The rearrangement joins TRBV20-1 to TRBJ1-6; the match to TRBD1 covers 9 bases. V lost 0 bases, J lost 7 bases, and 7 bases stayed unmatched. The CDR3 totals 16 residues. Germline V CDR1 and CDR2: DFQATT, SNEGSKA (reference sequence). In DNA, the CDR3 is TGCAGTGCTAGAGACCGGTCCGGGACAGGGAATTCACCCCTCCACTTT. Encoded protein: CSARDRSGTGNSPLHF.